Below are 25 T cell receptor beta chains sequenced from a single sample in a study of cytomegalovirus exposure and HLA in healthy donors. A multiplex PCR was run with 60 Vbeta primers and 13 Jbeta primers. Assay used: immunoSEQ multiplex PCR; TCRdb lists only in-frame clones, some missing. The sample carries about 150,000 clones, just under 65% recorded once. Sample: PBMCs. The receptors were sampled from a woman aged 55-75 years in good health and CMV-seropositive.

J is TRBJ2-1 and V is TRBV7-2, with D possibly matching TRBD1 (6 bases). Germline V gene lookup returns CDR1 SGHTA and CDR2 FQGNSA. The CDR3 sequence is 14 residues long. V gave up 7 bases and J gave up 3 bases, with 13 bases separating them. The CDR3 DNA reads as TGTGCCAGCATCTCAGACAGGTACTACAATGAGCAGTTCTTC. This gives the protein CASISDRYYNEQFF.

This clone was counted only a few times. The chain joins TRBV11-3 to TRBJ2-1; 7 bases agree with TRBD2. Germline lookup yields CDR1 SGHNT and CDR2 YENEEA. The CDR3 is made up of 16 amino acids. The V and J ends lost 2 bases and 2 bases, in that order; junction bases with no gene match: 6. Here the CDR3 reads CASSLSAGAPYNEQFF. The CDR3 DNA follows: TGTGCCAGCAGCTTAAGCGCGGGAGCCCCCTACAATGAGCAGTTCTTC.

The V and J genes are TRBV29-1 and TRBJ2-5; D might be TRBD2 (7 bases). CDR3 size: 13 residues. From germline, CDR1 is SQVTM and CDR2 ANQGSEA. Here the CDR3 reads CRPGGQRGETQYF. DNA for the CDR3: TGCAGGCCTGGGGGGCAGCGGGGAGAGACCCAGTACTTC.

The gene calls are TRBV15 and TRBJ1-3, with D unclear. Per germline, CDR1 LNHNV and CDR2 YYDKDF (reference sequence). This CDR3 is 13 amino acids long. Trimming took off 3 bases at V and 4 bases at J, with 7 bases between the two ends. The CDR3 coding sequence is TGTGCCACCAGCAGCGGGGAGGGAAACACCATATATTTT. It translates to CATSSGEGNTIYF.

This clone was counted once. This chain connects TRBV15 to TRBJ1-5, with no clear D. This CDR3 is built from 14 residues. CDR1 is LNHNV and CDR2 is YYDKDF in the germline V gene (reference sequence). Trimming shortened V by 5 bases and J by 2 bases, and 10 bases separated the two germline ends. In DNA, the CDR3 is TGTGCCACCAGCGAGGGTGGAGGCAATCAGCCCCAGCATTTT. The encoded protein is CATSEGGGNQPQHF. Drawing the rest from reference TRBV15 and TRBJ1-5, the complete variable domain is DAMVIQNPRYQVTQFGKPVTLSCSQTLNHNVMYWYQQKSSQAPKLLFHYYDKDFNNEADTPDNFQSRRPNTSFCFLDIRSPGLGDTAMYLCATSEGGGNQPQHFGDGTRLSIL.

The rearrangement joins TRBV27 to TRBJ1-2; 11 bases map to TRBD1. This CDR3 contains 15 residues. The V and J ends lost 2 bases and 4 bases, in that order; junction bases with no gene match: 3. Germline V gene lookup returns CDR1 MNHEY and CDR2 SMNVEV (reference sequence). The CDR3 region is CASSLKDRGPYGYTF. The CDR3 DNA reads as TGTGCCAGCAGTTTAAAGGACAGGGGGCCCTATGGCTACACCTTC.

This chain joins TRBV6-5 and TRBJ2-3; 8 bases are a match to TRBD1. Germline loops: CDR1 MNHEY, CDR2 SVGAGI. Trimming at V came to 1 base and at J to 4 bases, leaving 7 bases not matched to a gene. The CDR3 covers 16 residues. The DNA for the CDR3 is TGTGCCAGCAGTTACTTAGGACAGGGTGCTGCAGATACGCAGTATTTT. Amino acids: CASSYLGQGAADTQYF.

V and J are TRBV2 and TRBJ1-2; TRBD1 aligns across 8 bases. V gave up 4 bases and J gave up 3 bases; unmatched junction bases: 7. Germline assignment: CDR1 SNHLY and CDR2 FYNNEI. The CDR3 extends over 15 amino acids. The chain's CDR3 is CASSGGQGGDYGYTF. The CDR3 DNA reads TGTGCCAGCAGTGGAGGACAGGGTGGTGACTATGGCTACACCTTC.

In this sample, this clone turned up once. The chain combines TRBV30 with TRBJ1-2; perhaps TRBD1 as D (5 bases). V was trimmed by 0 bases and J by 6 bases, leaving 11 bases between them. The CDR3 spans 13 residues. The germline gives CDR1 GTSNPN, CDR2 SVGIG (reference sequence). CDR3 sequence reads: CAWSVGQGDGYTF. Written as DNA, the CDR3 is TGTGCCTGGAGTGTAGGGCAGGGTGATGGCTACACCTTC. Drawing the rest from reference TRBV30 and TRBJ1-2, the complete variable domain is SQTIHQWPATLVQPVGSPLSLECTVEGTSNPNLYWYRQAAGRGLQLLFYSVGIGQISSEVPQNLSASRPQDRQFILSSKKLLLSDSGFYLCAWSVGQGDGYTFGSGTRLTVV.

The chain combines TRBV12-2 with TRBJ2-7; the table gives TRBD1 as D, unverified against the DNA. TRBV12-2 is reported as a pseudogene. The CDR3 extends over 17 amino acids. The CDR3 sequence: CASRLPQGGQGGYEQYF. CDR3 nucleotides: TGTGCAAGTCGCCTCCCGCAGGGGGGACAGGGGGGCTACGAGCAGTACTTC.

The chain recombines TRBV2 with TRBJ1-3; D is unresolved. The CDR3 consists of 16 residues. Germline V gene data show CDR1 as SNHLY and CDR2 as FYNNEI. With 4 bases removed from V and 0 bases from J, the gap between germline ends came to 13 bases. The CDR3 loop reads CASSVLGLSSGNTIYF. The DNA for the CDR3 is TGTGCCAGCAGTGTGTTGGGCTTGAGCTCTGGAAACACCATATATTTT.

The gene calls are TRBV27 and TRBJ2-7; TRBD1 aligns across 9 bases. The CDR3 contains 18 residues. J lost 2 bases, V lost 0 bases, and 11 bases had no gene match. Per germline, CDR1 MNHEY and CDR2 SMNVEV (reference sequence). The CDR3 protein is CASSLSSFPGQGPYEQYF. The CDR3 nucleotides read TGTGCCAGCAGTTTATCCTCCTTCCCGGGACAGGGACCCTACGAGCAGTACTTC.

The CDR3 DNA is TGTGCCAGCAGTGGAGCTGGGGGCGATTCACCCCTCCACTTT. This translates into CASSGAGGDSPLHF. J is TRBJ1-6 and V is TRBV2, with D possibly matching TRBD1 (6 bases). Trimming cost V 4 bases and J 8 bases, with 12 bases left between them. This CDR3 has 14 amino acids. Germline V gene lookup returns CDR1 SNHLY and CDR2 FYNNEI.

The V and J genes are TRBV5-1 and TRBJ2-1; perhaps TRBD1 as D (5 bases). Germline V lookup: CDR1 SGHRS, CDR2 YFSETQ. V lost 4 bases, J lost 9 bases, and 14 bases lay in between. The CDR3 runs to 13 residues. The CDR3 reads CASSLGQGGEQFF. Written as DNA, the CDR3 is TGCGCCAGCAGCCTGGGCCAGGGCGGTGAGCAGTTCTTC.

CDR3 DNA sequence: TGTGCCAGTTCCGGACAGGGGGCGCGTGCTAATGAAAAACTGTTTTTT. Its translation: CASSGQGARANEKLFF. The chain combines TRBV19 with TRBJ1-4; 11 bases are a match to TRBD1. With V trimmed by 8 bases and J by 3 bases, 8 bases remained unmatched. This CDR3 has 16 amino acids. CDR1 is LNHDA and CDR2 is SQIVND in the germline V gene (reference sequence).

CDR3: CASSLESGGSYNEQFF. In nucleotides, the CDR3 is TGTGCCAGCAGCTTGGAGTCAGGGGGCTCCTACAATGAGCAGTTCTTC. The rearrangement joins TRBV5-4 to TRBJ2-1; 7 nucleotides match TRBD1. Unmatched junction bases numbered 3, after V lost 0 bases and J lost 0 bases. CDR1 and CDR2 from the germline V gene are SGHNT and YYREEE (reference sequence). The length of the CDR3 is 16 residues.

J is TRBJ2-5 and V is TRBV25-1; 7 nucleotides line up with TRBD2. Germline V gives CDR1 MGHDK, CDR2 SYGVNS. CDR3 length: 15 amino acids. The V and J ends lost 3 bases and 4 bases, in that order; junction bases with no gene match: 8. DNA for the CDR3: TGTGCCAGCAGTGAGCCAGCGGGATTGCGAGAGACCCAGTACTTC. Translating it yields CASSEPAGLRETQYF.

In its sample, this clone was seen a few times. This chain links TRBV28 with TRBJ2-5; D might be TRBD1 (7 bases). Trimming removed 4 bases at V and 0 bases at J, with 18 bases between. This CDR3 contains 17 residues. The germline V gene has CDR1 MDHEN and CDR2 SYDVKM. CDR3 residues: CASSWDSGRENQETQYF. The DNA for the CDR3 is TGTGCCAGCAGTTGGGACAGTGGACGGGAGAACCAAGAGACCCAGTACTTC.

This clone was recorded a few times. This chain links TRBV5-1 with TRBJ1-1; 7 nucleotides line up with TRBD1. Trimming removed 4 bases from V and 4 bases from J; junction bases left unmatched: 7. The CDR3 length is 14 residues. Germline V CDR1 and CDR2: SGHRS, YFSETQ. This CDR3 reads CASSRGQAGTEAFF. As DNA, the CDR3 is TGCGCCAGCAGCCGAGGACAGGCGGGCACTGAAGCTTTCTTT.

The chain joins TRBV4-3 to TRBJ2-5, with 11 bases matching TRBD2. The J call is doubtful: the DNA matches TRBJ2-7 better. The CDR3 has 16 residues. Germline-derived CDR1 and CDR2 are LGHNA and YSLEER. The CDR3 sequence is CASSQGLAGGPYEQYF. In DNA form, the CDR3 reads TGCGCCAGCAGCCAAGGTCTAGCGGGAGGCCCCTACGAGCAGTACTTC.

This clone was picked up one time. This chain uses TRBV4-2 with TRBJ2-1; 8 bases fit TRBD2. The CDR3 is 16 amino acids. V shed 4 bases and J 0 bases; nucleotides not matched to a gene: 5. Germline assignment: CDR1 LGHNA and CDR2 YNFKEQ. CDR3 sequence: CASSRSGASSYNEQFF. The CDR3 DNA sequence: TGTGCCAGCAGCCGTAGCGGGGCCAGCTCCTACAATGAGCAGTTCTTC.

This sequence joins TRBV6-5 and TRBJ2-5, with TRBD2 matching 10 bases. Matching the DNA end better, TRBJ2-7 makes the J call doubtful. There are 15 residues in the CDR3. Germline assignment: CDR1 MNHEY and CDR2 SVGAGI. The CDR3 DNA follows: TGTGCCAGCAGTTACTCGGCTAGCGGGAGTTCCGAGCAGTACTTC. It yields the protein CASSYSASGSSEQYF.

For the CDR3, the DNA is TGTGCCAGCAGCGTTGACAGGGGGGGTAATGAAAAACTGTTTTTT. Translating it yields CASSVDRGGNEKLFF. V usage is TRBV7-9 and J usage is TRBJ1-4, with TRBD1 identical over 9 bases. Germline V gene lookup returns CDR1 SEHNR and CDR2 FQNEAQ (reference sequence). The CDR3 length is 15 residues. V shed 5 bases, J shed 4 bases, and the junction held 5 bases outside the gene matches.

This clone appeared a single time. V gene TRBV5-1 combines with J gene TRBJ2-3; 9 bases match TRBD1. With V trimmed by 4 bases and J by 0 bases, 6 bases remained unmatched. The length of the CDR3 is 16 residues. The germline CDR1 and CDR2 sequences are SGHRS and YFSETQ. CDR3 nucleotide sequence: TGCGCCAGCAGCCCCCGGGGACAGGGAAGCACAGATACGCAGTATTTT. It encodes CASSPRGQGSTDTQYF.

The rearrangement uses TRBV6-1 and TRBJ2-7; a weak D match, TRBD1 (6 bases). Trimming took off 6 bases at V and 3 bases at J, with 12 bases between the two ends. The CDR3 contains 13 residues. The germline V gene has CDR1 MNHNS and CDR2 SASEGT. The CDR3 bases are TGTGCCAGCAGGGACAGCCTCTACTACGAGCAGTACTTC. Residues: CASRDSLYYEQYF.